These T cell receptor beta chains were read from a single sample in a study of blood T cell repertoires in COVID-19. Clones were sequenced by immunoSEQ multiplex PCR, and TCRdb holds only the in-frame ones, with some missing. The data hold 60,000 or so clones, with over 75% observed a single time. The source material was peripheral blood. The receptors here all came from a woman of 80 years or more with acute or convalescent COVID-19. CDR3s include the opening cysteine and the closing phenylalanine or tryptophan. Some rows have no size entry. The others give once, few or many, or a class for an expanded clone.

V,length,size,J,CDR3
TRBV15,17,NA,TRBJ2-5,CATSRTRQGARQETQYF
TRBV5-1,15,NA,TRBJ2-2,CASRWTSGGTGELFF
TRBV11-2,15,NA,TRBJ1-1,CASSATGTGVTEAFF
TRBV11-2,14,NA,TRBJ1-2,CASSVDPAGYGYTF
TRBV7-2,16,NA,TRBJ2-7,CASSRSPSGGAYEQYF
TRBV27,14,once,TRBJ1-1,CASSLRGQNTEAFF
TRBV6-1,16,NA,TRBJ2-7,CASSELGTAVSYEQYF
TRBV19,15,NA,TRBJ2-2,CASKAAGANTGELFF
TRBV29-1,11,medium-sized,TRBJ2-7,CSGQGSYEQYF
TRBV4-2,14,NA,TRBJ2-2,CASSRTRDTGELFF
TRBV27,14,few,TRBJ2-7,CASSGSGGPYEQYF
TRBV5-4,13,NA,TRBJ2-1,CASSLTSGDEQFF
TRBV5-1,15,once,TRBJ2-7,CASSSNPGTTYEQYF
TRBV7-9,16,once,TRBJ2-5,CASSLGGQGAEETQYF
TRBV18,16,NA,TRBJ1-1,CASSPDQAGAHTEAFF
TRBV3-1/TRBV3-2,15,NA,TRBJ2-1,CASSQGSQTYNEQFF
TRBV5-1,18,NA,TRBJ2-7,CASSLAPLAPGRASEQYF
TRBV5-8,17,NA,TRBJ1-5,CASSFEDRVYSNQPQHF
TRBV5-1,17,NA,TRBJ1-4,CASSMTGSRGANEKLFF
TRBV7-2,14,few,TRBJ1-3,CASSGTGYGNTIYF
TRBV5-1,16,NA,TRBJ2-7,CASSSGLAGNSYEQYF
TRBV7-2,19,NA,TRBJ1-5,CASSLEETGGFLSNQPQHF
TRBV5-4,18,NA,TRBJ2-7,CASSSPEVGQGSTYEQYF
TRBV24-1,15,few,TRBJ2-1,CATSDTADSYNEQFF
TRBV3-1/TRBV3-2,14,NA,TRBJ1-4,CASNLGRGHNKLFF
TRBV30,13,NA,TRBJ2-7,CAWSNGRVLEQYF
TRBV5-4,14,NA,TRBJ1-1,CASSIRDRNTEAFF
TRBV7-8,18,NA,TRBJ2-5,CASSLYRVDPSQKETQYF
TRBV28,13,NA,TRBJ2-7,CASSLRVRGEQYF
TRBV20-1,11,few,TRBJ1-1,CSATKNTEAFF
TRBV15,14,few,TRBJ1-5,CATSRDAGNQPQHF
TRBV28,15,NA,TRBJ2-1,CASSFTGRAYNEQFF
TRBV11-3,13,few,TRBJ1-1,CASSLSGDTEAFF
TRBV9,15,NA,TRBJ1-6,CASSPQRGGNSPLHF
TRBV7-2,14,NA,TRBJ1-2,CASLRDRGNYGYTF
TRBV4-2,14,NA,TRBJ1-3,CASSQGAGVNTIYF
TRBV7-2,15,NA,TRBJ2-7,CASSNQASGTYEQYF
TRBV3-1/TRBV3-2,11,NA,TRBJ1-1,CASSQQGTAFF
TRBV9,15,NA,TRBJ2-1,CASRPSGGFNNEQFF
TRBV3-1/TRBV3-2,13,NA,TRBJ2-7,CASSAIVSYEQYF
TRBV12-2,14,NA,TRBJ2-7,CASRLHRGTYEQYF
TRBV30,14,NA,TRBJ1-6,CAAMSGTVNSPLHF
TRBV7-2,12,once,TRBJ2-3,CASSSQRDTQYF
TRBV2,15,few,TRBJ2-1,CASSVGGWAYNEQFF
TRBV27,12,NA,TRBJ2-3,CASSPGVDTQYF
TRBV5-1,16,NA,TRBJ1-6,CASSLSPGRFNSPLHF
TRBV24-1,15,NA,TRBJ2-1,CATSVGLSSYNEQFF
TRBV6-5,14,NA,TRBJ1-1,CASSFTGVGSEAFF
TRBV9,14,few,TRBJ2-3,CASSGGPRTDTQYF
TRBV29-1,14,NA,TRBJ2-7,CSVGLAARSYEQYF
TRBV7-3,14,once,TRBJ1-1,CASSMGQLNTEAFF
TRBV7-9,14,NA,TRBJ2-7,CASSLSSASYEQYF
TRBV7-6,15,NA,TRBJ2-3,CASSFGTGRTDTQYF
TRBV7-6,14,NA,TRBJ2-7,CASSLPGDAYEQYF
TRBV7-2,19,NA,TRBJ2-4,CASSLVPAGGQSSKNIQYF
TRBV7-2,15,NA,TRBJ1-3,CASSLGPNSGNTIYF
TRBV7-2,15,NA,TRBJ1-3,CASSLQGRTGNTIYF
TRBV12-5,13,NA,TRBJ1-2,CASGSYYSYGYTF
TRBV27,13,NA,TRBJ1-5,CASSYRFNQPQHF